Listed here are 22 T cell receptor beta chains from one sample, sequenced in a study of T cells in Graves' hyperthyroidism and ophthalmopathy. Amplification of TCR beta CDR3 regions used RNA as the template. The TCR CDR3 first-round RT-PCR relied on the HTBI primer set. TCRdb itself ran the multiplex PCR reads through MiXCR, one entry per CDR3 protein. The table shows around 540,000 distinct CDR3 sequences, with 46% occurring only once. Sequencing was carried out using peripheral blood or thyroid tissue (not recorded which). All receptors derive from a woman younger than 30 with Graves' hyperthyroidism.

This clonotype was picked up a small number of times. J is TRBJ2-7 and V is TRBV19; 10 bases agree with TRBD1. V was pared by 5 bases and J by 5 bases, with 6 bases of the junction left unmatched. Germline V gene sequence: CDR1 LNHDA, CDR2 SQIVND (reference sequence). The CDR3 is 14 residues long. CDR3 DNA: TGTGCCAGTAGTCCGGGACAGGGGTGGGACGAGCAGTACTTC. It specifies CASSPGQGWDEQYF.

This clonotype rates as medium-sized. The CDR3 sequence: CASKRGKVDTGELFF. DNA of the CDR3: TGTGCCAGCAAACGGGGGAAGGTGGACACCGGGGAGCTGTTTTTT. The chain joins TRBV6-6 to TRBJ2-2; tentatively, D is TRBD2 (6 bases). CDR1 is MNHNY and CDR2 is SVGAGI in the germline V gene (reference sequence). The CDR3 contains 15 residues. V was pared by 7 bases and J by 3 bases, with 15 bases between.

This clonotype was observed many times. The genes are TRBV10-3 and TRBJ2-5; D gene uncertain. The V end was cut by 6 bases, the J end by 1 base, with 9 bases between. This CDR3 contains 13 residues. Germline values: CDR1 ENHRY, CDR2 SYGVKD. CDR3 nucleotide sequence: TGTGCCATCAGACAAGACATCCAAGAGACCCAGTACTTC. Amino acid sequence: CAIRQDIQETQYF.

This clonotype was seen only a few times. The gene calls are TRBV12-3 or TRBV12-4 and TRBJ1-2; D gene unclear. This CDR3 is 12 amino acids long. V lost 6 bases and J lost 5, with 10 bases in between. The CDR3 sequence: CASRIRRYGYTF. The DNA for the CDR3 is TGTGCCAGCAGAATTCGCCGGTATGGCTACACCTTC.

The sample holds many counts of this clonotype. CDR3 DNA: TGTGCCAGCAGCTTAGTGGGCCCGGGGCAGAAACTGTTTTTT. Translated: CASSLVGPGQKLFF. This chain joins TRBV7-9 and TRBJ1-4, with D maybe TRBD1 (5 bases). CDR1 SEHNR and CDR2 FQNEAQ come from the germline V gene (reference sequence). Trimming removed 1 base at V and 11 bases at J, with 14 bases between. This CDR3 is 14 amino acids long.

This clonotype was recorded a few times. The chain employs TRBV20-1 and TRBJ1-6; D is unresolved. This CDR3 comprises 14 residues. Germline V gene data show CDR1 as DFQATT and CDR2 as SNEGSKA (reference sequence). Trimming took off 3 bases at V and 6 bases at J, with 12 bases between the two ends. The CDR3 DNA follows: TGCAGTGCTAGGGTATCCGACATTAATTCACCCCTCCACTTT. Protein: CSARVSDINSPLHF.

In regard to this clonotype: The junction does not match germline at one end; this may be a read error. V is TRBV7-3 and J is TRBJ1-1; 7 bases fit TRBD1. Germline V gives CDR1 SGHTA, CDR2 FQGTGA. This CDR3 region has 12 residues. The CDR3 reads CASSLMGQQAFF. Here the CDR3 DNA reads TGTGCCAGCAGTTTAATGGGACAGCAAGCTTTCTTT.

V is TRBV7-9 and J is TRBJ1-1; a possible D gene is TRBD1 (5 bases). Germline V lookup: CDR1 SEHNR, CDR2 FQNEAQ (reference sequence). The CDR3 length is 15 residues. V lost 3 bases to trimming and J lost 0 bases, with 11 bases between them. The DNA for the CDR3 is TGTGCCAGCAGCTTTAGGGCAGGGATGAACACTGAAGCTTTCTTT. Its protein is CASSFRAGMNTEAFF.

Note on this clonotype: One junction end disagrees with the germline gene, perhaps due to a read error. CDR3 nucleotide sequence: TGTGTCAGTAGTAAGGGGCAGGGTCCCTACGAGCAGTACTTC. Protein sequence: CVSSKGQGPYEQYF. V gene TRBV19 combines with J gene TRBJ2-7, with D maybe TRBD1 (5 bases). This CDR3 comprises 14 residues. The germline CDR1 and CDR2 sequences are LNHDA and SQIVND (reference sequence). Supplemented by reference TRBV19 and TRBJ2-7, the full variable domain reads DGGITQSPKYLFRKEGQNVTLSCEQNLNHDAMYWYRQDPGQGLRLIYYSQIVNDFQKGDIAEGYSVSREKKESFPLTVTSAQKNPTAFYLCVSSKGQGPYEQYFGPGTRLTVT.

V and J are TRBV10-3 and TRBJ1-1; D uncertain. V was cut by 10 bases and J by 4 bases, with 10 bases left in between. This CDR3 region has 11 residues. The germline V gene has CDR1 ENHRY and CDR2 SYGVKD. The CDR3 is CATAGGTEAFF. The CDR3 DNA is TGTGCCACCGCGGGCGGCACTGAAGCTTTCTTT.

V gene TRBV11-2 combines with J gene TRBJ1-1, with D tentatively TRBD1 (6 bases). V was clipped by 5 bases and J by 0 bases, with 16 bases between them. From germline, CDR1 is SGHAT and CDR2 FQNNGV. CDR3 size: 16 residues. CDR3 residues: CASSPQGWGLNTEAFF. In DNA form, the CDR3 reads TGTGCCAGCAGCCCACAGGGCTGGGGGTTGAACACTGAAGCTTTCTTT.

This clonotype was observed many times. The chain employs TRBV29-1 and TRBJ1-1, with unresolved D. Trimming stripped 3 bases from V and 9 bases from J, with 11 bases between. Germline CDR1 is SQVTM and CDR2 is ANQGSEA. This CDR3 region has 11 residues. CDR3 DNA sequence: TGCAGCGTTGAGGGGAGGGCGCAAGCTTTCTTT. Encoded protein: CSVEGRAQAFF. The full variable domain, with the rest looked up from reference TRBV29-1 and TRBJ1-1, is SAVISQKPSRDICQRGTSLTIQCQVDSQVTMMFWYRQQPGQSLTLIATANQGSEATYESGFVIDKFPISRPNLTFSTLTVSNMSPEDSSIYLCSVEGRAQAFFGQGTRLTVV.

This CDR3 reads CSVQVTDPETQYF. CDR3 nucleotides: TGCAGCGTTCAAGTAACGGATCCCGAGACCCAGTACTTC. V and J are TRBV29-1 and TRBJ2-5, with unresolved D. The CDR3 is made up of 13 amino acids. The ends were cut back, 5 bases at V and 5 bases at J, with 15 bases in the middle. CDR1 and CDR2 (germline): SQVTM, ANQGSEA.

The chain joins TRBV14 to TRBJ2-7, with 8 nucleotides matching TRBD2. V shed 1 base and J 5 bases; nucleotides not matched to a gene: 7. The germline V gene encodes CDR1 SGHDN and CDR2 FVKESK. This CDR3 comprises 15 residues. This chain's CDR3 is CASSQVGTRVDEQYF. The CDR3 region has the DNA TGTGCCAGCAGCCAAGTTGGGACTAGAGTCGACGAGCAGTACTTC.

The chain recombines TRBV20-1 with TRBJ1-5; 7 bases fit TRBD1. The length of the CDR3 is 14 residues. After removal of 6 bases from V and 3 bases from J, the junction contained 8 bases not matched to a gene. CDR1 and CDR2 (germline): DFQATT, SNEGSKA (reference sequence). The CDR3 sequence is CSAPQGVNNQPQHF. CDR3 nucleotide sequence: TGCAGTGCCCCCCAGGGGGTAAACAATCAGCCCCAGCATTTT.

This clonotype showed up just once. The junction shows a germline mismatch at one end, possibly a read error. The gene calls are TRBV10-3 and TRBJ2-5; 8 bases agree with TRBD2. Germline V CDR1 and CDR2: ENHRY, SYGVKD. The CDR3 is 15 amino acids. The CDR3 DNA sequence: TGTGCCACCAGTGATCCGGGAGGGGACAATCAGCCCCAGTACTTC. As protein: CATSDPGGDNQPQYF.

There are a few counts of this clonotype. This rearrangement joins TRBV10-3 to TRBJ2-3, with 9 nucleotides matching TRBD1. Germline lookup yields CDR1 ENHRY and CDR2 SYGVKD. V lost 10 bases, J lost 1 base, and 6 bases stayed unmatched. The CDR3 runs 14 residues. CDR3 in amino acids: CASRWTGGTDTQYF. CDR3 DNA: TGTGCCAGCAGATGGACAGGGGGCACAGATACGCAGTATTTT.

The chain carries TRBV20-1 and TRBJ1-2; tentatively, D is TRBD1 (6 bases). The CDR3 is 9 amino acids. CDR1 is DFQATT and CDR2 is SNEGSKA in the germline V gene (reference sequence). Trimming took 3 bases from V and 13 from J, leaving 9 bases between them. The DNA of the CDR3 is TGCAGTGCTAGTGGAGGGGGCACCTTC. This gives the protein CSASGGGTF.

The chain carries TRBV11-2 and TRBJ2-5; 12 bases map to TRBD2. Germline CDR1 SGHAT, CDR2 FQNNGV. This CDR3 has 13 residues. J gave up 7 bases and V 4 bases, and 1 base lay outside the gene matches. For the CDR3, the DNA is TGTGCCAGCAGCTCGGGACTAGCGGGGACCCAGTACTTC. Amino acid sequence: CASSSGLAGTQYF.

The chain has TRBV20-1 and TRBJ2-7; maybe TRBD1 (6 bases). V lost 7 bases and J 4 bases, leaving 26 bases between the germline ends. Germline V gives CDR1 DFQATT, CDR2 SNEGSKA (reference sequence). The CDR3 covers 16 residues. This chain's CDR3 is CSVINPTTQTGYEQYF. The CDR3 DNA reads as TGCAGTGTCATAAATCCCACCACGCAGACAGGTTACGAGCAGTACTTC.

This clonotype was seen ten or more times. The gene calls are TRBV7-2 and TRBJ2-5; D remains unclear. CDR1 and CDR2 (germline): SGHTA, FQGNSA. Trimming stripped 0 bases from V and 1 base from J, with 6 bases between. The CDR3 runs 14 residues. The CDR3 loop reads CASSLAVIQETQYF. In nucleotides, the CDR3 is TGTGCCAGCAGCTTAGCTGTAATCCAAGAGACCCAGTACTTC.

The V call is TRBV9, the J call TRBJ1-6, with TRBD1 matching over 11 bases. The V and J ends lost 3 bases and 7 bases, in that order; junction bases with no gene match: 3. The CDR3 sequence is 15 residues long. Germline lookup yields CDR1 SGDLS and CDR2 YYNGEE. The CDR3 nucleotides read TGTGCCAGCAGCGAGAGGACAGGGGGCAATTCACCCCTCCACTTT. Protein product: CASSERTGGNSPLHF.